This TCR beta chain appears in the sequencing data of a study of T cell responses to AZD1222 COVID-19 vaccine. Study findings and constraints: Scientists sampled the repertoires only once the peak T cell response had passed.

From germline, CDR1 is MNHEY and CDR2 SVGEGT. The CDR3 extends over 14 amino acids. Trimming stripped 6 bases from V and 0 bases from J, with 12 bases between. Using immunoSEQ multiplex PCR, the repertoire was profiled, and TCRdb retains in-frame clones only, with some absent. Of some 160,000 clones detected, about 90% appear once; the ten largest clones hold around 6%. In regard to this clone: The antigen is unknown.

The J gene is TRBJ2-7, the V gene TRBV6-2 or TRBV6-3; D is possibly TRBD1 (6 bases). Sequencing used peripheral blood, obtained on day 0 of AZD1222 vaccination. The TCR originated in an adult in good health. CDR3 DNA: TGTGCCAGCAGCCGACAGGCCCACTCCTACGAGCAGTACTTC. This sequence encodes CASSRQAHSYEQYF.